The 14 T cell receptor beta chains below come from one sample, sequenced in a study of regulatory T cells in long-lasting Graves disease. In building TCR beta libraries, iRepertoire HTBI primers were used together with Arm-PCR of CDR3 regions. TCRdb reprocessed the multiplex PCR reads via MiXCR and lists one record per CDR3 protein. The sample shows 550,000 to 650,000 distinct CDR3 sequences, roughly 15% of them seen only once. The time point was: newly diagnosed GD, antithyroid drugs for less than 3 months. Isolated PBMC RNA provided the starting material for the TCR library. These same records also appear under a second study, on T cells in Graves' hyperthyroidism and ophthalmopathy.

The sample was peripheral blood mononuclear cells (PBMCs), taken at new diagnosis, from a patient treated with antithyroid drugs. These receptor sequences come from a man aged 18 to 29 with Graves disease.

In its sample, this clonotype was seen many times. The rearrangement joins TRBV27 to TRBJ2-1; a weak D match, TRBD2 (6 bases). The CDR3 length is 16 residues. V lost 2 bases and J lost 4, with 15 bases in between. Germline CDR1 is MNHEY and CDR2 is SMNVEV (reference sequence). CDR3 amino acids: CASSLITGATYNEQFF. CDR3 bases: TGTGCCAGCAGTTTAATCACGGGAGCCACTTACAATGAGCAGTTCTTC.

This clonotype was found many times. The chain carries TRBV24-1 and TRBJ1-2, with D uncertain. V dropped 2 bases and J dropped 4 bases, with 10 bases sitting between them. The germline CDR1 and CDR2 sequences are KGHDR and SFDVKD. This CDR3 comprises 14 residues. The CDR3 loop reads CATSDSRQGYGYTF. The CDR3, as DNA: TGTGCCACCAGTGATTCTAGACAAGGCTATGGCTACACCTTC.

At least ten counts were recorded for this clonotype. The rearrangement links TRBV7-9 to TRBJ2-7; D not resolved. The CDR3 totals 15 residues. Germline loops: CDR1 SEHNR, CDR2 FQNEAQ (reference sequence). Trimming took 5 bases from V and 1 from J, leaving 15 bases between them. In DNA form, the CDR3 reads TGTGCCAGCAGCCTAGGCCTGTGGGGTTCCTACGAGCAGTACTTC. Its protein is CASSLGLWGSYEQYF.

A word on this clonotype: Being one base from a much bigger clone, this may be a read error. The chain joins TRBV30 to TRBJ1-6, with TRBD1 as a possible D gene (5 bases). Per germline, CDR1 GTSNPN and CDR2 SVGIG (reference sequence). The CDR3 is 11 amino acids. CDR3 nucleotide sequence: TGTCCCTGGACAAGTAATTCACCCCTCCACTTT. Amino acids: CPWTSNSPLHF.

In the case of this clonotype: Its ends do not fully match the called genes, so a read error is possible. V and J are TRBV6-4 and TRBJ2-2, with D possibly being TRBD2 (6 bases). The CDR3 has 18 residues. From germline, CDR1 is MRHNA and CDR2 SNTAGT. This CDR3 reads CASSYSHLRGADSGELFF. In DNA form, the CDR3 reads TGTGCCAGCAGTTACTCCCACCTGCGGGGTGCAGACTCCGGGGAGCTGTTTTTT.

This clonotype was counted between two and nine times. CDR3 nucleotide sequence: TGTGCCAGCAGCTCCTCCGACCTGGACAGAGAAAAAGGTGGGGCCAACGTCCTGACTTTC. Protein sequence: CASSSSDLDREKGGANVLTF. The chain couples TRBV7-9 to TRBJ2-6, with a tentative D call TRBD1 (6 bases). Germline V gene data show CDR1 as SEHNR and CDR2 as FQNEAQ (reference sequence). Deletions cut 4 bases from V and 3 bases from J, with 25 bases between. The CDR3 is made up of 20 amino acids.

The genes are TRBV29-1 and TRBJ2-5; the D gene is possibly TRBD2 (7 bases). From germline, CDR1 is SQVTM and CDR2 ANQGSEA. Trimming removed 5 bases from V and 5 bases from J, with 15 bases in between. This CDR3 contains 13 residues. Here the CDR3 DNA reads TGCAGCGTTAACCGGGGGGCTGAGGAGACCCAGTACTTC. Translated: CSVNRGAEETQYF.

V is TRBV7-9 and J is TRBJ1-1, with 9 bases aligning to TRBD1. V dropped 6 bases and J dropped 0; count of bases not matched to a gene: 14. Germline V gene data show CDR1 as SEHNR and CDR2 as FQNEAQ (reference sequence). The CDR3 length is 18 residues. The DNA of the CDR3 is TGTGCCAGCAGTTTCCCACAGGGGGCCGCCTTAATGAACACTGAAGCTTTCTTT. Translating gives CASSFPQGAALMNTEAFF.

This clonotype was counted many times. The rearrangement joins TRBV29-1 to TRBJ2-1; 10 bases match TRBD2. Germline assignment: CDR1 SQVTM and CDR2 ANQGSEA. CDR3 length: 18 residues. With 0 bases clipped from V and 0 bases from J, the junction kept 8 bases outside the gene matches. CDR3 coding DNA: TGCAGCGTTGAAGATCGGCTAGCGGGAGCCATCTCCTACAATGAGCAGTTCTTC. Protein product: CSVEDRLAGAISYNEQFF.

This sequence joins TRBV19 and TRBJ2-1; D could derive from TRBD1 or TRBD2 (6 bases each). This CDR3 has 15 amino acids. Germline values: CDR1 LNHDA, CDR2 SQIVND (reference sequence). Trimming removed 3 bases at V and 5 bases at J, with 14 bases between. The CDR3 reads CASSILGGMNNEQFF. In DNA form, the CDR3 reads TGTGCCAGTAGTATTCTAGGGGGGATGAACAATGAGCAGTTCTTC.

This clonotype was seen many times. The CDR3 region has the DNA TGTGCCAGCAGACCTCTAGGGACAGGGGCTCGGGGTGCGGAGACCCAGTACTTC. As protein: CASRPLGTGARGAETQYF. The chain uses TRBV27 and TRBJ2-5, with 10 bases matching TRBD1. Unmatched junction bases numbered 18, after V lost 6 bases and J lost 5 bases. Germline V lookup: CDR1 MNHEY, CDR2 SMNVEV (reference sequence). This CDR3 region has 18 residues.

V gene TRBV13 combines with J gene TRBJ1-3; D is possibly TRBD1 (5 bases). This CDR3 region has 12 residues. V was clipped by 0 bases and J by 8 bases, with 5 bases between them. The germline CDR1 and CDR2 sequences are PRHDT and FYEKMQ (reference sequence). CDR3 nucleotides: TGTGCCAGCAGCTTAGGAGGGGACACCATATATTTT. The encoded protein is CASSLGGDTIYF. The whole variable domain, filled in from reference TRBV13 and TRBJ1-3, reads AAGVIQSPRHLIKEKRETATLKCYPIPRHDTVYWYQQGPGQDPQFLISFYEKMQSDKGSIPDRFSAQQFSDYHSELNMSSLELGDSALYFCASSLGGDTIYFGEGSWLTVV.

This clonotype was detected ten times or more. V usage is TRBV13 and J usage is TRBJ2-2; D perhaps matches TRBD1 (5 bases). V dropped 3 bases and J dropped 6 bases, with 8 bases sitting between them. The CDR3 extends over 13 amino acids. The germline V gene has CDR1 PRHDT and CDR2 FYEKMQ (reference sequence). The chain's CDR3 is CASSFSGSGELFF. CDR3 coding DNA: TGTGCCAGCAGCTTTTCAGGGTCCGGGGAGCTGTTTTTT.

This clonotype has more than one count but fewer than ten. This chain connects TRBV10-2 to TRBJ2-7, with a weak D call TRBD1 (6 bases). Trimming cost V 6 bases and J 0 bases, with 15 bases left between them. Germline values: CDR1 WSHSY, CDR2 SAAADI. The CDR3 runs to 15 residues. The CDR3 region is CASSPRGLSSYEQYF. For the CDR3, the DNA is TGCGCCAGCAGCCCCAGGGGCTTAAGCTCCTACGAGCAGTACTTC.